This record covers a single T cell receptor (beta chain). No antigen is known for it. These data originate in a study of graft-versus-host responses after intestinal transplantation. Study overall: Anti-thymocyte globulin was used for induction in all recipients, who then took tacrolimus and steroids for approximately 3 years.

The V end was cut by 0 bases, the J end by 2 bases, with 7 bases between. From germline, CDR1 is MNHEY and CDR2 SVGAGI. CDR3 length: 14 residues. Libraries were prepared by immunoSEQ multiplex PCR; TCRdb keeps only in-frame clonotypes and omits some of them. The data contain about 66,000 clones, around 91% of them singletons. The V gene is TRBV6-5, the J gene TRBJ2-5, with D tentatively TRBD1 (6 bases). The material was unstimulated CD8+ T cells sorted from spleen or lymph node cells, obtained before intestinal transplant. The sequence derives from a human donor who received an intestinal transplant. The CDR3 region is CASSYSRGQETQYF. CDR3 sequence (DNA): TGTGCCAGCAGTTACTCGAGGGGGCAAGAGACCCAGTACTTC.